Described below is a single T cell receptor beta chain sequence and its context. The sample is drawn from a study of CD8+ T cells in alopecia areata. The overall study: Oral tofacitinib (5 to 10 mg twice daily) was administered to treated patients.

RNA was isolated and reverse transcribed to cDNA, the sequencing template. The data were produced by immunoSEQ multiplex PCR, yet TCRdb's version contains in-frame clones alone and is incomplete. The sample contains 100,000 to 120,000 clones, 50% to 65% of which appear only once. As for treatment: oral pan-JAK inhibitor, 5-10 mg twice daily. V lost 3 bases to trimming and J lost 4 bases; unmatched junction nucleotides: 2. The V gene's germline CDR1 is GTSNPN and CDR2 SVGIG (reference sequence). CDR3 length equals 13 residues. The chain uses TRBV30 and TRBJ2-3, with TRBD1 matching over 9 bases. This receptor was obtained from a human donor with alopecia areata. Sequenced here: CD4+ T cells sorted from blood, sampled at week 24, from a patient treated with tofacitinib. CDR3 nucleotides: TGTGCCTGGAGGACAGGGGGGTCAGATACGCAGTATTTT. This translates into CAWRTGGSDTQYF. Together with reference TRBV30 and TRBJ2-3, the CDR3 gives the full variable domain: SQTIHQWPATLVQPVGSPLSLECTVEGTSNPNLYWYRQAAGRGLQLLFYSVGIGQISSEVPQNLSASRPQDRQFILSSKKLLLSDSGFYLCAWRTGGSDTQYFGPGTRLTVL.